This is a list of T cell receptor beta chains from one sample in a study of cytomegalovirus exposure and HLA in healthy donors. Using immunoSEQ multiplex PCR, the repertoire was profiled, and TCRdb retains in-frame clones only, with some absent. The table counts tens of thousands of clones; roughly 5% lies in the top ten. Sequencing was carried out using PBMCs. These receptors were obtained from a man between 25 and 39 years old in good health and CMV-seropositive. Both conserved end residues are part of each CDR3. The D gene is left open where the match is weak.

TRBJ2-5,TRBV11-2,TRBD2,17,TGTGCCAGCAGCTTAGGGACTAGCGGGAGTATTGGAGAGACCCAGTACTTC,CASSLGTSGSIGETQYF
TRBJ2-7,TRBV6-7,TRBD1,16,TGTGCCAGCAGTTACTCAGACGGGACAGGAGACTACGAGCAGTACTTC,CASSYSDGTGDYEQYF
TRBJ2-7,TRBV6-1,TRBD1,15,TGTGCCAGCAGTGAAGGTTGGGACAGAGGTAGCGAGCAGTACTTC,CASSEGWDRGSEQYF
TRBJ1-1,TRBV25-1,.,13,TGTGCCAGCAGTGTATCAGGGTGGACTGAAGCTTTCTTT,CASSVSGWTEAFF
TRBJ2-3,TRBV14,.,15,TGTGCCAGCAGCCAAGAGCAGGGTTCGGCAGATACGCAGTATTTT,CASSQEQGSADTQYF
TRBJ1-2,TRBV29-1,TRBD1,12,TGCAGCGTCTTGGCGACAGGGGTTGGCTACACCTTC,CSVLATGVGYTF
TRBJ1-6,TRBV6-5,.,13,TGTGCCAGCAGGAGGGCCGAGAATTCACCCCTCCACTTT,CASRRAENSPLHF
TRBJ1-2,TRBV29-1,TRBD1,12,TGCAGCGCCCAAGCCGGGACAGGGTTATACACCTTC,CSAQAGTGLYTF
TRBJ2-1,TRBV7-3,TRBD2,14,TGTGCCAGCAGCCCCCTAGCGGGAGGGCCGTGGCAGTTCTTC,CASSPLAGGPWQFF
TRBJ2-1,TRBV5-4,TRBD2,16,TGTGCCAGCAGCTCCAAATCCAGCGGGGAGAACAATGAGCAGTTCTTC,CASSSKSSGENNEQFF
TRBJ1-4,TRBV9,.,14,TGTGCCAGCAGCGTGGCAGCAACTAATGAAAAACTGTTTTTT,CASSVAATNEKLFF
TRBJ1-2,TRBV15,.,13,TGTGCCACCAGCAGAGCCGGGACTAAGGGCTACACCTTC,CATSRAGTKGYTF
TRBJ2-7,TRBV6-6,TRBD2,15,TGTGCCAGCCAGAGCGGGAGGGCCTTCAGAGACGAGCAGTACTTC,CASQSGRAFRDEQYF
TRBJ2-7,TRBV6-1,.,15,TGTGCCAGCAGCCCCGGGACTTTGAGCTCCTACGAGCAGTACTTC,CASSPGTLSSYEQYF
TRBJ2-1,TRBV6-4,TRBD2,14,TGTGCCAGCAAACGGACTAGCCGACCCAATGAGCAGTTCTTC,CASKRTSRPNEQFF
TRBJ2-2,TRBV6-4,TRBD2,13,TGTGCCAGCAGTGACCGGGGGGCCGGGGAGCTGTTTTTT,CASSDRGAGELFF
TRBJ2-7,TRBV7-2,TRBD2,15,TGTGCCAGCACCCATCGGGCTAGCGGGAGTTACGAGCAGTACTTC,CASTHRASGSYEQYF
TRBJ1-1,TRBV30,.,13,TGTGCCTGGGGAGGACAGCCGAACACTGAAGCTTTCTTT,CAWGGQPNTEAFF
TRBJ1-5,TRBV6-1,.,15,TGTGCCAGCAGCTTGACGGGAAGAAGCAATCAGCCCCAGCATTTT,CASSLTGRSNQPQHF
TRBJ1-6,TRBV27,TRBD1,17,TGTGCCAGCAGTTTATCGATTCGGGACAGGGGTGATCGGCCCCTCCACTTT,CASSLSIRDRGDRPLHF
TRBJ2-5,TRBV4-1,TRBD2,15,TGCGCCAGCAGCCACCTGACTAGCAGTTGGGAGACCCAGTACTTC,CASSHLTSSWETQYF
TRBJ2-7,TRBV4-1,.,14,TGCGCCAGCAGTCAGAAAATTCCCCAGGACGAGCAGTACTTC,CASSQKIPQDEQYF
TRBJ1-5,TRBV6-1,.,15,TGTGCCAGCAGCCCAGGGATCGTTAGCAATCAGCCCCAGCATTTT,CASSPGIVSNQPQHF
TRBJ1-2,TRBV9,TRBD1,12,TGTGCCAGCAGCGTCTCAGGGGGCGGCTACACCTTC,CASSVSGGGYTF
TRBJ2-3,TRBV9,TRBD2,16,TGTGCCAGCAGAAGATCTAGCGGGGGCCGGACAGATACGCAGTATTTT,CASRRSSGGRTDTQYF
TRBJ2-1,TRBV4-1,TRBD2,16,TGCGCCAGCAGCCAAGAGGGACTAGCGGGACGCTCAGAGCAGTTCTTC,CASSQEGLAGRSEQFF
TRBJ1-1,TRBV10-3,.,11,TGTGCCATCAGTGATAGGGAGCAAGCTTTCTTT,CAISDREQAFF
TRBJ2-7,TRBV13,TRBD1,15,TGTGCCAGCAGCTTTGGGACAGGAGGTTCCTACGAGCAGTACTTC,CASSFGTGGSYEQYF
TRBJ1-2,TRBV30,.,12,TGTGCCTGGATGGGGGGGCTCGATGGCTACACCTTC,CAWMGGLDGYTF
TRBJ1-1,TRBV19,.,12,TGTGCCAGTAGTACCTCCCGGGCTGAAGCTTTCTTT,CASSTSRAEAFF
TRBJ2-7,TRBV7-9,.,15,TGTGCCAGCAGCCGGCTGTGGGGGGGGCCCTACGAGCAGTACTTC,CASSRLWGGPYEQYF
TRBJ1-3,TRBV18,TRBD1,18,TGTGCCAGCTCACCACCCCCGTTGGGACAGGGAGCTGGAAACACCATATATTTT,CASSPPPLGQGAGNTIYF
TRBJ1-2,TRBV6-5,.,14,TGTGCCAGCAGAGCCACATGGACAGACTATGGCTACACCTTC,CASRATWTDYGYTF
TRBJ1-4,TRBV30,.,14,TGTGCCTGGATCCCACAGGGATTCGGAGAAAAACTGTTTTTT,CAWIPQGFGEKLFF
TRBJ2-7,TRBV4-2,TRBD2,15,TGTGCCAGCAGCCAAGAGCGGGAGGGCTTCAACGAGCAGTACTTC,CASSQEREGFNEQYF
TRBJ2-7,TRBV7-9,TRBD2,15,TGTGCCAGCAGCAAATCAGGGAGGGAGGCCTACGAGCAGTACTTC,CASSKSGREAYEQYF
TRBJ1-1,TRBV30,.,10,TGTGCATGGAGTGACCAGGTGGATTTCTTT,CAWSDQVDFF
TRBJ2-5,TRBV25-1,TRBD2,18,TGTGCCAGCAGCTCCGGGTTGCGGGGGGCCCTTGGCGGGGAGAACCAGTACTTC,CASSSGLRGALGGENQYF
TRBJ2-1,TRBV6-5,TRBD1,16,TGTGCCAGCAGTTGGGGACAGGGGAGCTCCTACAATGAGCAGTTCTTC,CASSWGQGSSYNEQFF
TRBJ2-7,TRBV11-2,TRBD1,15,TGTGCCAGCAGCTCTGCGGGACAGGGGATCTACGAGCAGTACTTC,CASSSAGQGIYEQYF
TRBJ1-6,TRBV18,TRBD1,14,TGTGCCAGCTCGTCCGACAGGGGTAATTCACCCCTCCACTTT,CASSSDRGNSPLHF
TRBJ2-1,TRBV10-1,.,16,TGCGCCAGCAGTGAATCGGGCGGGGGCTCCGACAATGAGCAGTTCTTC,CASSESGGGSDNEQFF
TRBJ1-2,TRBV27,TRBD1,15,TGTGCCAGCAGTTTAGGGCAGGGGGTAGTGTATGGCTACACCTTC,CASSLGQGVVYGYTF
TRBJ2-5,TRBV18,.,15,TGTGCCAGCTCACCAACCGGGACATCAGGGGAGACCCAGTACTTC,CASSPTGTSGETQYF
TRBJ2-7,TRBV7-6,.,15,TGTGCCAGCAGCTTAGGACAGTCTAGCTCCTACGAGCAGTACTTC,CASSLGQSSSYEQYF
TRBJ1-2,TRBV20-1,.,11,TGCAGTGTGCAGGCCTATCATGGCTACACCTTC,CSVQAYHGYTF
TRBJ2-1,TRBV30,TRBD2,15,TGTGCCTGGGATACCGGGACTAGGAGGGGCAATGAGCAGTTCTTC,CAWDTGTRRGNEQFF
TRBJ2-1,TRBV18,TRBD2,19,TGTGCCAGCTCACCACCTGTGACTAGCGGGCCCGACTCCGACAATGAGCAGTTCTTC,CASSPPVTSGPDSDNEQFF
TRBJ1-2,TRBV5-4,TRBD1,15,TGTGCCAGCAGCTCAAACGTGGGACAGCCCTATGGCTACACCTTC,CASSSNVGQPYGYTF
TRBJ2-2,TRBV6-5,.,15,TGTGCCAGCAGTTACCAACAGGGCGGTACCGGGGAGCTGTTTTTT,CASSYQQGGTGELFF
TRBJ2-3,TRBV5-3,TRBD2,19,TGTGCCAGAAGCTGTCCGAATTTCTCTAGCGGGGGGAGCACAGATACGCAGTATTTT,CARSCPNFSSGGSTDTQYF
TRBJ2-1,TRBV11-1,.,15,TGTGCCAGCAGCCCCGGGACTCGCTCCTACAATGAGCAGTTCTTC,CASSPGTRSYNEQFF
TRBJ2-2,TRBV30,.,11,TGTGCCTGGAGTTATAACGGGGAGCTGTTTTTT,CAWSYNGELFF
TRBJ2-7,TRBV29-1,.,12,TGCAGCGTTGTGATTAGCTCCTACGAGCAGTACTTC,CSVVISSYEQYF
TRBJ1-2,TRBV20-1,.,11,TGCAGTGGCGACAGAGTGAATGGCTACACCTTC,CSGDRVNGYTF
TRBJ2-7,TRBV14,TRBD1,18,TGTGCCAGCAGCCCATTAGGCGGGCCTAGACAGGGGTTGAACGAGCAGTACTTC,CASSPLGGPRQGLNEQYF
TRBJ1-1,TRBV30,.,12,TGTGCCTGGGGGACACAGAACACTGAAGCTTTCTTT,CAWGTQNTEAFF